This T cell receptor (beta chain) was retrieved from a study of T cells in tuberculosis. Looking at the study overall: T cells were selected with CD1B tetramers loaded with glucose monomycolate.

Findings of the study overall: The stringent gate may have excluded weak CD1B-GMM tetramer binders.

CDR1 LNHDA and CDR2 SQIVND come from the germline V gene (reference sequence). Trimming cost V 5 bases and J 7 bases; bases outside gene matches: 12. CDR3 length: 17 amino acids. TCR-alpha and TCR-beta chains were sequenced unpaired. Measured with immunoSEQ multiplex PCR; TCRdb has only the in-frame clones, and not every one. The sample records approximately 59,000 clones, 70% to 90% being singletons. After thawing and overnight rest, PBMC were stained with GMM-loaded CD1B tetramer, viability dye and anti-CD3 for sorting. C32 glucose monomycolate from Rhodococcus equi was loaded onto the CD1B tetramers.

This chain joins TRBV19 and TRBJ1-5; 12 bases match TRBD1. The sample consisted of CD1b-GMM tetramer-negative cells sorted from PBMCs. The receptor comes from an adult woman with latent tuberculosis. CDR3 region: CASSSTTGTGGWQPQHF. The CDR3 DNA reads TGTGCCAGTAGTTCGACGACCGGGACAGGGGGCTGGCAGCCCCAGCATTTT.